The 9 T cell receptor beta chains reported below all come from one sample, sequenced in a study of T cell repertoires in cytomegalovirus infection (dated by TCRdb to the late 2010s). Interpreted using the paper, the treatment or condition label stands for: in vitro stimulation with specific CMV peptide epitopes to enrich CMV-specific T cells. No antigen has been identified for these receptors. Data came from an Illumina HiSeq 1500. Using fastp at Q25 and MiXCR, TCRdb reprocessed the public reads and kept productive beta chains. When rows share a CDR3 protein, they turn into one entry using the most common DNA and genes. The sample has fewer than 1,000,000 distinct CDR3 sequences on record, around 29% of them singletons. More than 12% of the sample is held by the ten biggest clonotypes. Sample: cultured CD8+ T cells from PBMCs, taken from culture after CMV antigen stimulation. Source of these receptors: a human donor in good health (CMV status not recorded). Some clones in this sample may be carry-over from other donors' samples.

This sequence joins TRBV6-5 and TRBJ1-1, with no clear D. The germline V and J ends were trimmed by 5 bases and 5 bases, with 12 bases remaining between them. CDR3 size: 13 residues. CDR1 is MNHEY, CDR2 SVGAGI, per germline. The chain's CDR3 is CASSRRIGTEAFF. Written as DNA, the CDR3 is TGTGCCAGCAGTCGCAGGATAGGGACTGAAGCTTTCTTT.

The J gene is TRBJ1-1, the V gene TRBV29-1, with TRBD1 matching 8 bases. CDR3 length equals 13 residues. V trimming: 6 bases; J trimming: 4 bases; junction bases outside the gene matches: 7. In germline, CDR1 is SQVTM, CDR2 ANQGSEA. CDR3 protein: CSVPRQGFTEAFF. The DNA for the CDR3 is TGCAGCGTCCCGAGACAGGGGTTCACTGAAGCTTTCTTT.

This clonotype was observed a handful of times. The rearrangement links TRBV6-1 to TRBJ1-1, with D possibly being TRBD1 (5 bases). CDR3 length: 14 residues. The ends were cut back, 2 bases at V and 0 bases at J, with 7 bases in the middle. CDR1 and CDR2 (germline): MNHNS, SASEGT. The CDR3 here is CASSEPRVNTEAFF. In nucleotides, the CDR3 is TGTGCCAGCAGTGAACCCAGGGTGAACACTGAAGCTTTCTTT.

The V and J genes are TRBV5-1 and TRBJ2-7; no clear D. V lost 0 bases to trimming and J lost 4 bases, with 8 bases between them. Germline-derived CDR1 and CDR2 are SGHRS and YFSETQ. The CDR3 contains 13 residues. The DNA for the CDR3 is TGCGCCAGCAGCTTGGATCAGAATTACGAGCAGTACGTC. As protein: CASSLDQNYEQYV.

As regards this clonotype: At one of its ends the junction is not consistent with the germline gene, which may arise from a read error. The CDR3 is CVSRAGSYNEQFF. CDR3 DNA sequence: TGTGTCAGCAGGGCGGGCTCCTACAATGAGCAGTTCTTC. The gene calls are TRBV7-6 and TRBJ2-1; perhaps D is TRBD1 or TRBD2 (5 bases each). CDR3 length equals 13 residues. The germline V gene encodes CDR1 SGHVS and CDR2 FNYEAQ. Full variable domain (rest looked up from reference TRBV7-6 and TRBJ2-1): GAGVSQSPRYKVTKRGQDVALRCDPISGHVSLYWYRQALGQGPEFLTYFNYEAQQDKSGLPNDRFSAERPEGSISTLTIQRTEQRDSAMYRCVSRAGSYNEQFFGPGTRLTVL.

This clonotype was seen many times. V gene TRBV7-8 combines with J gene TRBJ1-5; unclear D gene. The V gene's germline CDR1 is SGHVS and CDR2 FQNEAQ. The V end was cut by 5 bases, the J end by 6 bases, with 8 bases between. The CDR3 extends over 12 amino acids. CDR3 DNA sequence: TGTGCCAGCAGCCATTATAGTCAGCCCCAGCATTTT. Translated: CASSHYSQPQHF.

This CDR3 is CATSDHRVRYGYTF. CDR3 coding DNA: TGTGCCACCAGTGATCACAGGGTCCGGTATGGCTACACCTTC. The V and J genes are TRBV24-1 and TRBJ1-2, with D perhaps matching TRBD1 (6 bases). The CDR3 has 14 amino acids. Deletions cut 3 bases from V and 5 bases from J, with 12 bases between. Germline loops: CDR1 KGHDR, CDR2 SFDVKD.

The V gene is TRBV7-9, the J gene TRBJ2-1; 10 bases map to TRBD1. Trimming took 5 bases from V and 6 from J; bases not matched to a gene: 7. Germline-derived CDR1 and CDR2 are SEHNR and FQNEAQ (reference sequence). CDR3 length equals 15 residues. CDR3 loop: CASSIDRGRRNEQFF. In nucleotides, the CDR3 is TGTGCCAGCAGCATAGACAGGGGGCGTCGCAATGAGCAGTTCTTC.

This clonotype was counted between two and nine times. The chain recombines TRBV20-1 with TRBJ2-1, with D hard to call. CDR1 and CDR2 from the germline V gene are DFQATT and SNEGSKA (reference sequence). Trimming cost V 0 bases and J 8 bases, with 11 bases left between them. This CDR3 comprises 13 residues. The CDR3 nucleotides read TGCAGTGCTAGAGATTTGGATTGGTATGAGCAGTTCTTC. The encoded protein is CSARDLDWYEQFF.